The clone carrying this TCR beta chain turned up a few times. As yet, its antigen is unknown. TCRdb re-called the PCR reads through MiXCR, storing one row per CDR3 protein. This sample carries a few hundred thousand distinct CDR3 sequences, over 20% of them seen once, and the ten largest clones take 0.65% to 0.75%. The data were obtained in a study of molecular identifiers for immune sequencing clone quantification. In the study overall: Sequencing covered four of five parts into which replicate RNA from about 20,000 or 100,000 naive CD8 cells was split.

Study results and caveats: Detectable among some 1 million naive cells, according to reports, was Jurkat TCR RNA spiked in from one cell.

Isolation of naive CD8 T cells was achieved by sorting on a CD8+CD4-CCR7+CD45RA+ phenotype. The clonotype originates from a human donor in good health. Some libraries in this study had Jurkat cell RNA spiked in. Material for sequencing was naive CD8+ T cells from blood, with Jurkat cell RNA spiked in. Subset given: FACS-sorted CD8+CD4-CCR7+CD45RA+ naive T cells.

The CDR3 is CATSRDPRYEQYF. The CDR3 coding sequence is TGTGCCACCAGCAGAGATCCCCGGTACGAGCAGTACTTC. This sequence joins TRBV15 and TRBJ2-7, with no clear D. This CDR3 has 13 amino acids. Germline-derived CDR1 and CDR2 are LNHNV and YYDKDF (reference sequence). Deletions cut 0 bases from V and 4 bases from J, with 7 bases between.